This T cell receptor beta chain was sequenced for a study of blood T cell repertoires in COVID-19. TCRdb's table, derived via immunoSEQ multiplex PCR, lists solely in-frame clones and lacks some. The table records approximately 250,000 clones, around 90% of them present only once. The germline CDR1 and CDR2 sequences are MNHEY and SMNVEV (reference sequence). J was trimmed by 3 bases and V by 6 bases; bases with no gene match: 4. CDR3 length equals 13 residues. The TCR originated in a young man with COVID-19, enrolled during active disease. The specimen was peripheral blood. The rearrangement joins TRBV27 to TRBJ1-1, with 7 bases identical to TRBD1. CDR3 sequence (DNA): TGTGCCAGCAGGAGGGGGCTTGACACTGAAGCTTTCTTT. It encodes CASRRGLDTEAFF.